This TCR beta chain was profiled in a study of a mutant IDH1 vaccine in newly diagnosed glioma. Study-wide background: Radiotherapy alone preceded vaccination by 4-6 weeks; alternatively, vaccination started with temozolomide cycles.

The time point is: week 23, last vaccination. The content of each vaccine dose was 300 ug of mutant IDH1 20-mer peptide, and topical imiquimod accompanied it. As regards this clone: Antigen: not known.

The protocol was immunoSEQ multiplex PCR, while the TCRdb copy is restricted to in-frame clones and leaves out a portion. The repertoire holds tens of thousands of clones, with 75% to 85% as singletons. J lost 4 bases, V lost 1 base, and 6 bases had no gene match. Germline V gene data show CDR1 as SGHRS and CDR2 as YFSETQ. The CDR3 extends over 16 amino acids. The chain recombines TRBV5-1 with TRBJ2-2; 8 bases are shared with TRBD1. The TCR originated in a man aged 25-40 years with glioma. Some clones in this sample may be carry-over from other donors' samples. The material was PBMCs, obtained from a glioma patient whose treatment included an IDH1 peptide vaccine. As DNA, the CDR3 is TGCGCCAGCAGCTTGTTGCAGGGGGCGGGCACCGGGGAGCTGTTTTTT. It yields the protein CASSLLQGAGTGELFF. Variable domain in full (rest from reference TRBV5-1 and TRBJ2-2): KAGVTQTPRYLIKTRGQQVTLSCSPISGHRSVSWYQQTPGQGLQFLFEYFSETQRNKGNFPGRFSGRQFSNSRSEMNVSTLELGDSALYLCASSLLQGAGTGELFFGEGSRLTVL.